This T cell receptor beta chain originates from a study of T cell changes during pregnancy in multiple sclerosis (dated by TCRdb to between 2019 and 2020). About the study as a whole: In women with multiple sclerosis, the researchers looked at how the T cell repertoire shifted as pregnancy progressed.

Notes on this clone: This clone's antigen is unknown. Qualities for individual bases were not recorded, and no much larger clone is one base off.

The library was generated by the immunoSEQ multiplex PCR assay. In its TCRdb copy, this immuneACCESS table keeps in-frame sequences only and misses some clones. Where compared with another copy, unresolved V genes explain less than half of these, and the others have no known cause. The sample table holds around 70,000 clones, of which over 80% were seen once. Jointly, the top ten make up 2.3% of the sample. CDR3 length: 20 amino acids, cysteine to phenylalanine. Only the CDR3 DNA is retained, 60 bases long and in frame from the first base. The receptor was isolated from a female donor with multiple sclerosis, enrolled in a pregnancy study. The chain links TRBV21-1 with TRBJ2-1; the table calls TRBD2, which could not be checked here. TRBV21-1 is assigned pseudogene status. Specimen: peripheral blood, collected before pregnancy. CDR3 region: CASSRKGRTSGRASYNEQFF. The nucleotide sequence is given as TGTGCCAGCAGCCGAAAAGGGCGGACTAGCGGGAGGGCCTCCTACAATGAGCAGTTCTTC.